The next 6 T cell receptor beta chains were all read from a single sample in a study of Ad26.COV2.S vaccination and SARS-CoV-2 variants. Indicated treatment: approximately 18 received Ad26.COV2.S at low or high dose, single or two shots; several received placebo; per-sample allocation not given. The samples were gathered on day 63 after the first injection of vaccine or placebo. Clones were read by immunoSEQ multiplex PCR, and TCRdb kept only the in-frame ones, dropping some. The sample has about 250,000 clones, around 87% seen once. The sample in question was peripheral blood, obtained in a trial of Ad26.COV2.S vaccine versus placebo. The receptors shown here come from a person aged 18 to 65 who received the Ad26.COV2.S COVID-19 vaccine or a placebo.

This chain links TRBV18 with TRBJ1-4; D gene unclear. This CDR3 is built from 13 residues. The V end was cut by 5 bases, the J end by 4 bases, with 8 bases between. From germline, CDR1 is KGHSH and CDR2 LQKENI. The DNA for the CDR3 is TGTGCCAGCTCATCCGGTCTTAATGAAAAACTGTTTTTT. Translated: CASSSGLNEKLFF.

The CDR3 here is CASSYSISGREQYF. The CDR3 coding sequence is TGTGCCAGCAGTTACTCGATATCAGGGAGAGAGCAGTACTTC. This chain uses TRBV6-5 with TRBJ2-7; D tentatively fits TRBD1 or TRBD2 (5 bases each). From germline, CDR1 is MNHEY and CDR2 SVGAGI. This CDR3 spans 14 amino acids. V lost 0 bases and J 7 bases, leaving 13 bases between the germline ends.

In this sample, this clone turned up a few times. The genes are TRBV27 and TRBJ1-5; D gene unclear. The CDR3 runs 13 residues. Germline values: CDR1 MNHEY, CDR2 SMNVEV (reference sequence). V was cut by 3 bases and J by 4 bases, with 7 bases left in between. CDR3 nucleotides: TGTGCCAGCAGTTTTACCGAGAATCAGCCCCAGCATTTT. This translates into CASSFTENQPQHF.

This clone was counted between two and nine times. CDR3 region: CASSYQDREDTEAFF. CDR3 in DNA: TGTGCCAGCAGCTATCAGGACAGGGAAGACACTGAAGCTTTCTTT. The V and J genes are TRBV4-2 and TRBJ1-1, with 8 bases aligning to TRBD1. J was trimmed by 3 bases and V by 5 bases; bases with no gene match: 8. The germline CDR1 and CDR2 sequences are LGHNA and YNFKEQ. The CDR3 length is 15 residues.

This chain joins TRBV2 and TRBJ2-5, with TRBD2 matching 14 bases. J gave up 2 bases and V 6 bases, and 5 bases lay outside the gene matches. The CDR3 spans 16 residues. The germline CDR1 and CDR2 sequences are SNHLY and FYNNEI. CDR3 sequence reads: CASSLGLAGVQETQYF. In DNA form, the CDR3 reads TGTGCCAGCAGCCTGGGACTAGCGGGGGTTCAAGAGACCCAGTACTTC.

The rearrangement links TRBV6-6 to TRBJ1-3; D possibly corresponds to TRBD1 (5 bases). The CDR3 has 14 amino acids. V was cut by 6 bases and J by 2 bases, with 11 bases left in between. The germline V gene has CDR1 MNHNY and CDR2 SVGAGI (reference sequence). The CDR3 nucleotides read TGTGCCAGCAGACCAGGGAAAGCTGGAAACACCATATATTTT. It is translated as CASRPGKAGNTIYF.